Below are 3 T cell receptor beta chains sequenced from a single sample in a study of OX40 agonist ivuxolimab in advanced cancers. Only in-frame clones appear in the TCRdb table, and some are missing; sequencing was by immunoSEQ multiplex PCR. Of 55,000 to 85,000 clones listed, around 86% were seen once; the top ten hold under 0.75%. Here the sequenced sample was CD4+ or CD8+ T cells sorted from blood, taken in a trial of the OX40 agonist ivuxolimab. The receptors derive from an adult with an advanced solid tumor such as melanoma, head and neck, liver or kidney cancer.

There are a few counts of this clone. The V gene is TRBV4-1, the J gene TRBJ2-1, with 14 bases fitting TRBD2. V was pared by 3 bases and J by 5 bases, with 9 bases of the junction left unmatched. The length of the CDR3 is 18 residues. The germline CDR1 and CDR2 sequences are MGHRA and YSYEKL. CDR3 in amino acids: CASSQSPRTSGGNNEQFF. DNA for the CDR3: TGCGCCAGCAGCCAGTCCCCCAGGACTAGCGGGGGGAACAATGAGCAGTTCTTC.

The chain combines TRBV19 with TRBJ2-5; D not certain. The CDR3 has 15 residues. V was cut by 6 bases and J by 4 bases, with 18 bases left in between. Germline CDR1 reads LNHDA; CDR2 reads SQIVND (reference sequence). The CDR3 nucleotides read TGTGCCAGTAGAAGTCCAGGCAGCCCCCGAGAGACCCAGTACTTC. Its translation is CASRSPGSPRETQYF.

J is TRBJ1-1 and V is TRBV5-4, with D possibly matching TRBD1 (5 bases). CDR3 length: 14 amino acids. V was trimmed by 3 bases and J by 5 bases, leaving 14 bases between them. The V gene's germline CDR1 is SGHNT and CDR2 YYREEE (reference sequence). The CDR3 reads CASSSGRERTEAFF. CDR3 bases: TGTGCCAGCAGCTCGGGCAGGGAGAGGACTGAAGCTTTCTTT.